This T cell receptor beta chain was found in a study of cytomegalovirus exposure and HLA in healthy donors (dated by TCRdb to about 2017). With respect to the entire study: According to a later analysis, the 120 or so validation repertoires were produced on the same platform as the 666 repertoires of the first cohort. The study aimed to test whether signatures of past pathogen exposure could be identified by cataloging public T cell receptors. In addition to the first cohort of several hundred subjects, a separate validation cohort of 120 different subjects was used. High-throughput TCR immunosequencing, statistical association of individual TCRs with disease status, and machine learning were combined to predict cytomegalovirus infection status. Study-wide conclusions, independent of this receptor: Cytomegalovirus status was reported to be diagnosed by the classifier with high specificity and sensitivity in both the original and validation cohorts. In vitro tests confirmed that a few of the cytomegalovirus-associated TCR beta chains recognize cytomegalovirus antigens. Of the cluster scores, about 94% were above 0 in a later analysis, which found that TCRs clustered in the first cohort also tended to co-occur in the 110 or so validation repertoires. Across donors, most TCR sequences were observed very rarely, whereas some public TCRs were present in many individuals. All 130 or so repertoires were used to score co-occurrence in the validation cohort in a later analysis, because that analysis had no HLA typing for the cohort. A total of 150 to 200 TCR beta chains were listed by the study as associated with cytomegalovirus. It was suggested by the authors that the approach could potentially be generalized to other disease states and immunological phenotypes.

The donors were included in the validation cohort of over a hundred subjects, a group kept apart from the approximately 670-subject first cohort. The library was generated by the immunoSEQ multiplex PCR assay. Turning to the authors' computational methods: To diagnose cytomegalovirus status from the catalog of TCR beta chain sequences, a statistical classification framework was built. Held by TCRdb, this immuneACCESS table contains in-frame sequences only and omits some clones. Under half of the omission traces to an unresolved V gene where checked; the cause of the rest is unknown. V, J and clone size reflect that table, while D and trimming were determined from the DNA. The sample table records some 240,000 clones; 86% of these occur just once. The ten largest clones capture 1% to 1.5% of the sample. As to this clone: Its target antigen remains unknown. No much larger clone is present one base from it, and per-base qualities are unavailable.

V sheds 4 bases and J sheds 5 bases, leaving 20 bases between their ends. The germline V gene specifies MDHEN as CDR1 and SYDVKM as CDR2. CDR3 length: 16 amino acids, cysteine to phenylalanine. Left in the record is the CDR3 DNA by itself, 48 bases read in frame from the first base. The sequence links TRBV28 to TRBJ1-1; a weak D assignment points to TRBD1 (6 bases agree). The receptor's source is a woman in her thirties in good health and CMV-seropositive. Sequencing was carried out using PBMCs. The bases read TGTGCCAGCAGTTGGGCGCGGGGGGGCGGCCGGACTGAAGCTTTCTTT. Its translation is CASSWARGGGRTEAFF. The CDR3 plus the reference TRBV28 and TRBJ1-1 genes for the other parts give the full variable domain: DVKVTQSSRYLVKRTGEKVFLECVQDMDHENMFWYRQDPGLGLRLIYFSYDVKMKEKGDIPEGYSVSREKKERFSLILESASTNQTSMYLCASSWARGGGRTEAFFGQGTRLTVV.